The 21 T cell receptor beta chains below all came from one sample that was sequenced in a study of cytomegalovirus exposure and HLA in healthy donors (dated by TCRdb to between 2016 and 2019). The method was the immunoSEQ multiplex PCR assay. A mixture of 60 forward primers for TCR Vbeta segments and 13 reverse primers for TCR Jbeta segments was used in the multiplex PCR. Sourced from immuneACCESS, this table was stored by TCRdb with only in-frame sequences that have V and J called. A share of the clones is absent; for the studies checked, an unresolved V gene accounts for under half, and the remainder has no known explanation. The sample table holds 90,000 to 150,000 clones, of which 73% were seen once. Jointly, the top ten make up around 4.2% of the sample. Sequencing input: PBMCs. The source is a woman between 35 and 50 years old in good health and CMV-seronegative.

The CDR3 loop is CASSKRDRAYNEQFF. The CDR3 region has the DNA TGTGCCAGCAGTAAGCGGGATCGAGCCTACAATGAGCAGTTCTTC. The genes are TRBV5-4 and TRBJ2-1, with 7 bases aligning to TRBD2. Trimming took 5 bases from V and 2 from J; bases not matched to a gene: 7. Per the germline V gene, CDR1 is SGHNT and CDR2 is YYREEE (reference sequence). The CDR3 extends over 15 amino acids.

Points on this clone: Other DNA sequences in this specimen translate into the identical CDR3. The chain carries TRBV29-1 and TRBJ2-2; TRBD1 agrees at 8 bases. The CDR3 covers 14 residues. The ends lost 3 bases at V and 4 bases at J; junction bases unmatched: 4. Germline lookup yields CDR1 SQVTM and CDR2 ANQGSEA. In DNA form, the CDR3 reads TGCAGCGTTGAGGGCGACAGGGGCACCGGGGAGCTGTTTTTT. Residues: CSVEGDRGTGELFF.

This clone was observed a few times. V is TRBV27 and J is TRBJ1-4, with 8 nucleotides matching TRBD1. In germline, CDR1 is MNHEY, CDR2 SMNVEV (reference sequence). Trimming cost V 5 bases and J 7 bases; bases outside gene matches: 6. There are 14 residues in the CDR3. The CDR3: CASSGTGLGEKLFF. CDR3 DNA sequence: TGTGCCAGCAGTGGGACAGGCCTCGGTGAAAAACTGTTTTTT.

The DNA for the CDR3 is TGCGCCAGCAGCTATCGTAGCGGGGGGTCTGGGCCCCGCACAGATACGCAGTATTTT. It specifies CASSYRSGGSGPRTDTQYF. This rearrangement joins TRBV5-1 to TRBJ2-3; 10 bases are shared with TRBD2. This CDR3 region has 19 residues. Germline CDR1 and CDR2: SGHRS and YFSETQ. V trimming: 3 bases; J trimming: 1 base; junction bases outside the gene matches: 14. The full variable domain, its missing parts supplied by reference TRBV5-1 and TRBJ2-3, is KAGVTQTPRYLIKTRGQQVTLSCSPISGHRSVSWYQQTPGQGLQFLFEYFSETQRNKGNFPGRFSGRQFSNSRSEMNVSTLELGDSALYLCASSYRSGGSGPRTDTQYFGPGTRLTVL.

This clone was seen more than once but under ten times. This chain joins TRBV11-2 and TRBJ2-1; TRBD2 is a possible D gene (6 bases). In germline, CDR1 is SGHAT, CDR2 FQNNGV. Trimming stripped 1 base from V and 7 bases from J, with 14 bases between. CDR3 length equals 15 residues. The CDR3 reads CASSLGTGTWNEQFF. The CDR3 bases are TGTGCCAGCAGCTTAGGTACCGGGACTTGGAATGAGCAGTTCTTC.

V is TRBV7-2 and J is TRBJ2-1; 9 bases are shared with TRBD2. Trimming removed 6 bases from V and 8 bases from J; junction bases left unmatched: 11. The germline gives CDR1 SGHTA, CDR2 FQGNSA. CDR3 size: 15 residues. The CDR3 loop reads CASRQGAGGPHEQFF. CDR3 DNA: TGTGCCAGCAGACAAGGTGCGGGGGGGCCCCATGAGCAGTTCTTC.

The CDR3 DNA sequence: TGTGCCAGCAGTTTATTCGGGGGGGTGAGCAATCAGCCCCAGCATTTT. Its translation is CASSLFGGVSNQPQHF. The chain links TRBV27 to TRBJ1-5; D perhaps matches TRBD1 (5 bases). Germline V gene sequence: CDR1 MNHEY, CDR2 SMNVEV (reference sequence). CDR3 length: 16 amino acids. V was trimmed by 1 base and J by 1 base, leaving 11 bases between them.

The chain joins TRBV6-5 to TRBJ1-5; TRBD1 agrees at 9 bases. The CDR3 totals 14 residues. With 7 bases clipped from V and 5 bases from J, the junction kept 6 bases outside the gene matches. Germline V lookup: CDR1 MNHEY, CDR2 SVGAGI. CDR3 DNA: TGTGCCAGCACCCAGGGACAGGGCCATCAGCCCCAGCATTTT. Translating it yields CASTQGQGHQPQHF.

The chain is built from TRBV5-4 and TRBJ2-7, with TRBD2 identical over 8 bases. Germline-derived CDR1 and CDR2 are SGHNT and YYREEE (reference sequence). This CDR3 contains 15 residues. The ends lost 1 base at V and 3 bases at J; junction bases unmatched: 6. The CDR3 DNA follows: TGTGCCAGCAGCTTGAGTGGGACTAGTATCTACGAGCAGTACTTC. The encoded protein is CASSLSGTSIYEQYF.

This clone was observed a handful of times. This sequence joins TRBV9 and TRBJ2-2; D ambiguous. Germline CDR1 is SGDLS and CDR2 is YYNGEE. Trimming cost V 4 bases and J 1 base, with 14 bases left between them. The CDR3 extends over 16 amino acids. CDR3 in amino acids: CASSRTAQRNTGELFF. DNA of the CDR3: TGTGCCAGCAGCCGCACAGCCCAAAGGAACACCGGGGAGCTGTTTTTT.

The J gene is TRBJ1-5, the V gene TRBV1. TRBV1 is marked as a pseudogene. This CDR3 is built from 18 residues. The CDR3 nucleotides read TGCACCAGCAGCCAAGATCGCCCCGGGAGAAAAGGCAATCAGCCCCAGCATTTT. Translated, it gives CTSSQDRPGRKGNQPQHF.

The chain couples TRBV2 to TRBJ1-2; D not resolved. The CDR3 sequence is 15 residues long. Germline loops: CDR1 SNHLY, CDR2 FYNNEI. Trimming pared 3 bases from V and 1 base from J, leaving 12 bases between. CDR3 residues: CASSDPRHNNYGYTF. In nucleotides, the CDR3 is TGTGCCAGCAGTGACCCCCGACATAATAACTATGGCTACACCTTC.

The rearrangement joins TRBV2 to TRBJ2-2; tentatively, D is TRBD1 (6 bases). CDR3 length: 15 residues. Germline V gives CDR1 SNHLY, CDR2 FYNNEI. V was shortened by 6 bases and J by 0 bases, with 11 bases between the two germline ends. In DNA, the CDR3 is TGTGCCAGCAGGAGGCAGGGGCCGAACACCGGGGAGCTGTTTTTT. Translation gives CASRRQGPNTGELFF.

The genes are TRBV30 and TRBJ2-7; the D gene is possibly TRBD2 (6 bases). Trimming left V 2 bases short and J 5 bases short, with 13 bases between. The germline V gene encodes CDR1 GTSNPN and CDR2 SVGIG (reference sequence). This CDR3 comprises 13 residues. DNA of the CDR3: TGTGCCTGGAGTCCCGGGAGCGTGGACGAGCAGTACTTC. Protein product: CAWSPGSVDEQYF. The variable domain in full, with the rest retrieved from reference TRBV30 and TRBJ2-7, is SQTIHQWPATLVQPVGSPLSLECTVEGTSNPNLYWYRQAAGRGLQLLFYSVGIGQISSEVPQNLSASRPQDRQFILSSKKLLLSDSGFYLCAWSPGSVDEQYFGPGTRLTVT.

The gene calls are TRBV5-1 and TRBJ1-2, with 8 nucleotides matching TRBD1. The CDR3 has 13 residues. The germline V gene has CDR1 SGHRS and CDR2 YFSETQ. The J segment lost 5 bases and the V segment lost 4 bases, leaving 4 bases of the junction unmatched. The CDR3 here is CASSPDREYGYTF. The CDR3 bases are TGCGCCAGCAGCCCGGACAGGGAATATGGCTACACCTTC.

A single count supports this clone. The chain recombines TRBV7-3 with TRBJ1-1, with TRBD1 matching 8 bases. The CDR3 spans 13 residues. Losses at the gene ends were 5 bases for V and 6 bases for J; bases not matched to a gene: 5. Per the germline V gene, CDR1 is SGHTA and CDR2 is FQGTGA. The CDR3: CASSSRGLAEAFF. For the CDR3, the DNA is TGTGCCAGCAGCAGCAGGGGGCTCGCTGAAGCTTTCTTT.

J is TRBJ2-6 and V is TRBV28; 8 bases are a match to TRBD1. Germline V gene sequence: CDR1 MDHEN, CDR2 SYDVKM. The J segment lost 2 bases and the V segment lost 5 bases, leaving 11 bases of the junction unmatched. There are 18 residues in the CDR3. CDR3 sequence (DNA): TGTGCCAGCAGTACCCGGACAGGGATTTTAACTGGGGCCAACGTCCTGACTTTC. Translation gives CASSTRTGILTGANVLTF.

The rearrangement joins TRBV28 to TRBJ2-5; 10 bases match TRBD1. This CDR3 has 15 residues. Germline assignment: CDR1 MDHEN and CDR2 SYDVKM. Trimming at V came to 2 bases and at J to 5 bases, leaving 5 bases not matched to a gene. CDR3 nucleotides: TGTGCCAGCAGTTTACCGGGACAGGGGTTGGAGACCCAGTACTTC. Protein: CASSLPGQGLETQYF.

The chain combines TRBV5-1 with TRBJ1-2; 8 bases align to TRBD1. The junction had 7 bases not matched to a gene; V was cut back by 0 bases and J by 9 bases. Germline lookup yields CDR1 SGHRS and CDR2 YFSETQ. This CDR3 comprises 14 residues. The CDR3 spells CASSLEQGASSYTF. The DNA for the CDR3 is TGCGCCAGCAGCTTGGAGCAGGGGGCGAGTAGCTACACCTTC. Variable domain in full (rest from reference TRBV5-1 and TRBJ1-2): KAGVTQTPRYLIKTRGQQVTLSCSPISGHRSVSWYQQTPGQGLQFLFEYFSETQRNKGNFPGRFSGRQFSNSRSEMNVSTLELGDSALYLCASSLEQGASSYTFGSGTRLTVV.

The chain's CDR3 is CASSLTGPTEAFF. As DNA, the CDR3 is TGTGCCAGCAGCTTAACAGGGCCCACTGAAGCTTTCTTT. This rearrangement joins TRBV7-8 to TRBJ1-1, with a possible D match to TRBD1 (6 bases). Germline CDR1 is SGHVS and CDR2 is FQNEAQ. The CDR3 runs 13 residues. V lost 2 bases, J lost 4 bases, and 8 bases lay in between.

The V and J genes are TRBV6-1 and TRBJ1-3, with a tentative D call TRBD1 (5 bases). Germline V lookup: CDR1 MNHNS, CDR2 SASEGT. This CDR3 is 15 amino acids long. Trimming removed 6 bases from V and 0 bases from J, with 12 bases in between. CDR3 coding DNA: TGTGCCAGCAGGATGCGACAGAGCTCTGGAAACACCATATATTTT. Its protein product is CASRMRQSSGNTIYF.